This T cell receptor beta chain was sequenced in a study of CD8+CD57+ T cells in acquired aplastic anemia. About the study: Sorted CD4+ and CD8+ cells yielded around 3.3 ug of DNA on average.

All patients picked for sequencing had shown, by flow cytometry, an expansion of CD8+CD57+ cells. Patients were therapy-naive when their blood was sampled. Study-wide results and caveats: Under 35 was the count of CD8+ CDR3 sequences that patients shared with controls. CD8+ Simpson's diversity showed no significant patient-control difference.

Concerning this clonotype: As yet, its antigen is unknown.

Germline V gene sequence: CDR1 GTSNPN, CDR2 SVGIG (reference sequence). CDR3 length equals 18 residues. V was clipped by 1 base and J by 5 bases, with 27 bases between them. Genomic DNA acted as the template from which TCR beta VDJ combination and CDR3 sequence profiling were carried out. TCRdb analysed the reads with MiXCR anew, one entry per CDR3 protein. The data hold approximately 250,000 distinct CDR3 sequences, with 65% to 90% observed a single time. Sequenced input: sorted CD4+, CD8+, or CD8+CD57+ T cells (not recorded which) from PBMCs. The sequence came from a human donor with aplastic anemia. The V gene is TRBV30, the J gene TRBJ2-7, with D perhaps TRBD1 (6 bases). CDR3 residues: CAWSGPLWNREIGDEQYF. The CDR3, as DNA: TGTGCCTGGAGTGGTCCTCTCTGGAACAGGGAAATTGGAGACGAGCAGTACTTC. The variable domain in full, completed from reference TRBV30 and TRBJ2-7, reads SQTIHQWPATLVQPVGSPLSLECTVEGTSNPNLYWYRQAAGRGLQLLFYSVGIGQISSEVPQNLSASRPQDRQFILSSKKLLLSDSGFYLCAWSGPLWNREIGDEQYFGPGTRLTVT.